The clone carrying this T cell receptor beta chain was found many times. This specimen belongs to a study of molecular identifiers for immune sequencing clone quantification. TCRdb fed the PCR reads into MiXCR, producing one record per CDR3 protein. The table shows about 500,000 distinct CDR3 sequences, with about 22% occurring only once. The CDR3 sequence is 17 residues long. V shed 1 base and J shed 1 base, with 15 bases lying between them. Germline CDR1 and CDR2: SGHTA and FQGNSA. The genes are TRBV7-2 and TRBJ2-3; perhaps TRBD2 as D (5 bases). Specimen: naive CD8+ T cells from blood, with Jurkat cell RNA spiked in. Subset given: FACS-sorted CD8+CD4-CCR7+CD45RA+ naive T cells. The TCR sequence derives from a human donor in good health. Some libraries in this study had Jurkat cell RNA spiked in. The CDR3 DNA reads TGTGCCAGCAGCTTAGTTGGGCCCGCCGGGGGCACAGATACGCAGTATTTT. Translating gives CASSLVGPAGGTDTQYF.